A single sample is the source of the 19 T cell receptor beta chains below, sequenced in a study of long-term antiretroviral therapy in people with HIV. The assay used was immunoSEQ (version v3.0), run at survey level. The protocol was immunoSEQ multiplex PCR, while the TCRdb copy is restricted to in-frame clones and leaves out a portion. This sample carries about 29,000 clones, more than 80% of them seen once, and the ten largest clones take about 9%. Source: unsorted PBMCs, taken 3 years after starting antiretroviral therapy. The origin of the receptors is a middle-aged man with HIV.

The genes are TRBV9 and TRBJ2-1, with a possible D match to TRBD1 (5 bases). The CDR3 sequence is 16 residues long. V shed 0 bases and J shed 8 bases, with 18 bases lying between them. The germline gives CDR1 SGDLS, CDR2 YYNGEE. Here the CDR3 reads CASSVAFGQGWHEQFF. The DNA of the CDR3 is TGTGCCAGCAGCGTAGCTTTCGGGCAGGGATGGCATGAGCAGTTCTTC.

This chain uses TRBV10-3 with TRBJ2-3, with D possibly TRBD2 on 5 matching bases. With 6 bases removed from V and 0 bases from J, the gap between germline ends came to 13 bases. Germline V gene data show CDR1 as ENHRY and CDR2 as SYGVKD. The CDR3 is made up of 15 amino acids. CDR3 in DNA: TGTGCCATCAGGGACTTAGCCACTAGCACAGATACGCAGTATTTT. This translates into CAIRDLATSTDTQYF.

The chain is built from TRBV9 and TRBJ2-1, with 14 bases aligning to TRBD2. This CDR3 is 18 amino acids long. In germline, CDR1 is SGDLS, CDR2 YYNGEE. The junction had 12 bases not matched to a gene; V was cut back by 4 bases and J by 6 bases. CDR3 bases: TGTGCCAGCAGCTCTGGACTAGCGGGAGGAGGGTTGGGCAATGAGCAGTTCTTC. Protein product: CASSSGLAGGGLGNEQFF.

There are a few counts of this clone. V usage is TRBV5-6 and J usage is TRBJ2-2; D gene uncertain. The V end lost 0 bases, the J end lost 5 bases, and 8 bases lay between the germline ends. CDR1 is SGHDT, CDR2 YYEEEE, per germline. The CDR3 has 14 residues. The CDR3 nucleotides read TGTGCCAGCAGCTTGGATGCTGGGACCGGGGAGCTGTTTTTT. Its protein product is CASSLDAGTGELFF.

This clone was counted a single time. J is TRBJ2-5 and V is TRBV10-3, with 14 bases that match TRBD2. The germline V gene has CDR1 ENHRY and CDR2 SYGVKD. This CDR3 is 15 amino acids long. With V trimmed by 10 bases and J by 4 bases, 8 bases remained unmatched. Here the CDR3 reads CATHPTSGGGETQYF. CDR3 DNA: TGTGCCACTCATCCGACTAGCGGGGGGGGAGAGACCCAGTACTTC.

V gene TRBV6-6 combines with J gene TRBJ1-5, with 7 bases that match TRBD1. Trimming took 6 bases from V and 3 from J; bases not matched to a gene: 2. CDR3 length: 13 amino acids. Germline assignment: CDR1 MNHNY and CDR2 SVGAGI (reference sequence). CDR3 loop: CASSDRANQPQHF. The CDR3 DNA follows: TGTGCCAGCAGCGACAGGGCCAATCAGCCCCAGCATTTT.

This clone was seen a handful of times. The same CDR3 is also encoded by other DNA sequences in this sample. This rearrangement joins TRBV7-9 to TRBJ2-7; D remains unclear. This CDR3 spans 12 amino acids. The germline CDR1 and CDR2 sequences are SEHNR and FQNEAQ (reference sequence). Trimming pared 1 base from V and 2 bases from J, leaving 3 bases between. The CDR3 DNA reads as TGTGCCAGCAGCTTAGATACCTACGAGCAGTACTTC. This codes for CASSLDTYEQYF.

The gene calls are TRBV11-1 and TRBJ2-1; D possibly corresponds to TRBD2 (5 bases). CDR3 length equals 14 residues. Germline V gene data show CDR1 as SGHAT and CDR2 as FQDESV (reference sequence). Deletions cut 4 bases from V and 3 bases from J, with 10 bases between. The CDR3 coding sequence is TGTGCCAGCAGCTCCGTCGCGGGCTACAATGAGCAGTTCTTC. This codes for CASSSVAGYNEQFF.

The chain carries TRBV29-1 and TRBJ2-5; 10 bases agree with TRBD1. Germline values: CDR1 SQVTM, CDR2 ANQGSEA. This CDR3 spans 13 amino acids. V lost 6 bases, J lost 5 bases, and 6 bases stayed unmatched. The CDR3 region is CSVDRGRGETQYF. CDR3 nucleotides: TGCAGCGTCGACAGGGGGCGGGGGGAGACCCAGTACTTC.

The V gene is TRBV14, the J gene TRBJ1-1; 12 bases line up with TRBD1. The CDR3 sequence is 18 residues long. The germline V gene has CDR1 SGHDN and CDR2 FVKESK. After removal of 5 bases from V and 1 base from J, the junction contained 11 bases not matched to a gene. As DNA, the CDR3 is TGTGCCAGCAGCAGGGGAGCCGGGACAGGGGGCCGGAACACTGAAGCTTTCTTT. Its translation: CASSRGAGTGGRNTEAFF.

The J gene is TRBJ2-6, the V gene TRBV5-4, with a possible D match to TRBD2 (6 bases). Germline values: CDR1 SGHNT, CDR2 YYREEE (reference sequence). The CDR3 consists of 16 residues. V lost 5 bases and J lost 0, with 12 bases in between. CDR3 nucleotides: TGTGCCAGCAGAGTAGTCGGGAGCTCTGGGGCCAACGTCCTGACTTTC. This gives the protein CASRVVGSSGANVLTF.

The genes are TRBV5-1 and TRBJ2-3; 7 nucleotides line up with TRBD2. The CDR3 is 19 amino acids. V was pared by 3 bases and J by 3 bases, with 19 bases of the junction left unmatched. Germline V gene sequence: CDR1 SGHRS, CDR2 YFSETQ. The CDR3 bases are TGCGCCAGCAGCTACTGGCGGGCGGGAGCTAGTGGGGGTACAGATACGCAGTATTTT. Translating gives CASSYWRAGASGGTDTQYF.

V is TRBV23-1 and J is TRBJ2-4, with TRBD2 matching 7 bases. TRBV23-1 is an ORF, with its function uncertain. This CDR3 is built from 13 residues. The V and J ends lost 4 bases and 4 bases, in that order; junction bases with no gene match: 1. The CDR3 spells CASSRDYKNIQYF. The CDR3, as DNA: TGCGCCAGCAGTCGGGACTATAAAAACATTCAGTACTTC.

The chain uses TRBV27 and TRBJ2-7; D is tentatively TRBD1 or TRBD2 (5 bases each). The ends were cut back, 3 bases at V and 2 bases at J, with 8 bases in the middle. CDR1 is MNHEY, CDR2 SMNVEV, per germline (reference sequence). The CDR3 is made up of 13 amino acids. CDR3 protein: CASSLGTPYEQYF. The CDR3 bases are TGTGCCAGCAGTTTGGGGACCCCCTACGAGCAGTACTTC.

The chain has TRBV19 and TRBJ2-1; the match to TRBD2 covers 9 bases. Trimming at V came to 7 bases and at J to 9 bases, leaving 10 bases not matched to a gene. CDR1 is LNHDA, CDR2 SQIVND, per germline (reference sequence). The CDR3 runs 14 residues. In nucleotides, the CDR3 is TGTGCCAGTACCATAGCGGGGGATACAATTGAGCAGTTCTTC. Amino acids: CASTIAGDTIEQFF.

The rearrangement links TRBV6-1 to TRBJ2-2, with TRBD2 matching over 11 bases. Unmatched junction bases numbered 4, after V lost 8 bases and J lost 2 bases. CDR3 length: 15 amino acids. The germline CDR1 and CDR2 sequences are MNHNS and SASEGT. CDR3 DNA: TGTGCCAGCTTGGGACTAGCGGCCAACACCGGGGAGCTGTTTTTT. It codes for CASLGLAANTGELFF.

The CDR3 nucleotides read TGTGCCAGCAGGTCTAGACAGACCGGGGAGCTGTTTTTT. Amino acid sequence: CASRSRQTGELFF. The chain recombines TRBV14 with TRBJ2-2, with D tentatively TRBD1 (5 bases). CDR1 and CDR2 (germline): SGHDN, FVKESK. The CDR3 has 13 residues. Trimming took off 6 bases at V and 5 bases at J, with 10 bases between the two ends.

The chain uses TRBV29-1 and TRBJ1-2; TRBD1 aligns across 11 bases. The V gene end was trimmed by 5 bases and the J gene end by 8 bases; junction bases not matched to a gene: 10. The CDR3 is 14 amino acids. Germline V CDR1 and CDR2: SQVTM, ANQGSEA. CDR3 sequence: CSVKRDRGIGGYTF. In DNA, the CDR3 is TGCAGCGTTAAACGGGACAGGGGGATCGGAGGCTACACCTTC.

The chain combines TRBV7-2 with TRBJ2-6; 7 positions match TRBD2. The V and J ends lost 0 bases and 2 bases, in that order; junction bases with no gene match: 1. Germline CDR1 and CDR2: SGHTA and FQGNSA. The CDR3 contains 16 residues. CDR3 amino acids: CASSLAGGAGANVLTF. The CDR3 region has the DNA TGTGCCAGCAGCTTAGCGGGGGGGGCTGGGGCCAACGTCCTGACTTTC.